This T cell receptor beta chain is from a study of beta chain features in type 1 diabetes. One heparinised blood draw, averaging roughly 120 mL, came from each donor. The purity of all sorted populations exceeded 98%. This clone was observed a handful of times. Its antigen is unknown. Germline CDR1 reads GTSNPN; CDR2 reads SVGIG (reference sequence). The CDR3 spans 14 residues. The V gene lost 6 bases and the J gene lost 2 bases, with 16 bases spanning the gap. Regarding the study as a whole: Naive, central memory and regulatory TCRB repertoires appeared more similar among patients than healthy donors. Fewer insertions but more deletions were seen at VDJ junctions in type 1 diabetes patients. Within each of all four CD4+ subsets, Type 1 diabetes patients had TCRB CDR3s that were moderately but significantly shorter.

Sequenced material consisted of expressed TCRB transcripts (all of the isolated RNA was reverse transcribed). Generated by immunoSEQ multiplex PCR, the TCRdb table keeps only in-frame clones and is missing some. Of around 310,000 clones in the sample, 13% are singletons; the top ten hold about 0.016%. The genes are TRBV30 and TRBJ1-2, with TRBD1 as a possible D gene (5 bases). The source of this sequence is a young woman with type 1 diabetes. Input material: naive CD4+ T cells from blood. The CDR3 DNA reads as TGTGCCTGTCAGACAGCGGGGGGAAACTATGGCTACACCTTC. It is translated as CACQTAGGNYGYTF.